What follows is one T cell receptor (beta chain) and its context. The CDR3 is made up of 15 amino acids. CDR1 SGHVS and CDR2 FNYEAQ come from the germline V gene. Between the trimmed V and J ends, which lost 5 bases and 0 bases, there was a span of 13 bases. This specimen comes from a study of graft-versus-host responses after intestinal transplantation. The overall study: Every one of the recipients received anti-thymocyte globulin induction and afterwards took tacrolimus and steroids for 3 to 4 years. General observations from the study: Detection of GvH clones occurred in recipient marrow, and some had their first appearance in ileum or blood. Early post-transplant declines in HvG were associated with peak levels of circulating GvH clones.

The authors seeded around 200,000 CFSE-labeled responder cells together with around 200,000 irradiated stimulator cells tagged with violet dye. Proliferating CFSE-low CD3+CD4+ and CD3+CD8+ responders were sorted after the reaction. Clones were sequenced by immunoSEQ multiplex PCR, and TCRdb holds only the in-frame ones, with some missing. Among more than 15,000 clones listed, around two fifths were seen once. The chain couples TRBV7-6 to TRBJ1-1; D ambiguous. This specimen consisted of alloreactive CD8+ T cells from a mixed lymphocyte reaction culture, obtained before intestinal transplant. The subset here: CFSE-low proliferating T cells sorted from approximately 6-day pre-transplant mixed lymphocyte reaction (GvH or HvG direction). This TCR came from a human patient who received an intestinal transplant. The CDR3 region is CASSLHVEMNTEAFF. The DNA of the CDR3 is TGTGCCAGCAGCCTCCACGTAGAGATGAACACTGAAGCTTTCTTT.